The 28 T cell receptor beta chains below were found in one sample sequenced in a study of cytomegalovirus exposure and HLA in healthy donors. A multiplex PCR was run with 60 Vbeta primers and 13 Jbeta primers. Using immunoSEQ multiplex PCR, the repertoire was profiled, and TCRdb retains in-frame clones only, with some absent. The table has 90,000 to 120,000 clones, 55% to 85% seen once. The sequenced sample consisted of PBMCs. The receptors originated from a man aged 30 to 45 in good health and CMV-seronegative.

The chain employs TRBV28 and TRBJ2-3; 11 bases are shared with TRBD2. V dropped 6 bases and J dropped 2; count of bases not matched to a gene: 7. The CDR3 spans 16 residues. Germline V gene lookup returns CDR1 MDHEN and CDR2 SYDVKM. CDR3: CASSYRLAGITDTQYF. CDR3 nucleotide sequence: TGTGCCAGCAGCTATCGACTAGCGGGGATCACAGATACGCAGTATTTT.

CDR3 sequence: CSVARAGGDTQYF. The CDR3 region has the DNA TGCAGCGTTGCCCGGGCGGGGGGAGATACGCAGTATTTT. This rearrangement joins TRBV29-1 to TRBJ2-3; 8 bases agree with TRBD2. The CDR3 loop spans 13 amino acids. V lost 4 bases and J lost 5; bases outside the gene matches: 5. The germline V gene encodes CDR1 SQVTM and CDR2 ANQGSEA.

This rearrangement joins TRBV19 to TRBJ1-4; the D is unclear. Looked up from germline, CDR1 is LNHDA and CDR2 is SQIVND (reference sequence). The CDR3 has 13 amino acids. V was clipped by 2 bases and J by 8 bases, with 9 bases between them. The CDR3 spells CASSIRIGEKLFF. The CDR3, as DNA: TGTGCCAGTAGTATAAGGATCGGGGAAAAACTGTTTTTT.

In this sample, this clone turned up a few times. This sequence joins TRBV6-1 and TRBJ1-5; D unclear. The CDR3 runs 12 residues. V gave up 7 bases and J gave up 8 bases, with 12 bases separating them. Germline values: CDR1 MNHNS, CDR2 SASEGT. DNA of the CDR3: TGTGCCAGCAAAAATGGGAGGGAGCCCCAGCATTTT. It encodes CASKNGREPQHF.

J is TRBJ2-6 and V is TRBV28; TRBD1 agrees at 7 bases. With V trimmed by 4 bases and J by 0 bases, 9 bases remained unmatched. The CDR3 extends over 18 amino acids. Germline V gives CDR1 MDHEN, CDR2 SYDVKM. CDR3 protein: CASSSTGTDLSGANVLTF. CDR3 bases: TGTGCCAGCAGTTCAACCGGGACAGACCTCTCTGGGGCCAACGTCCTGACTTTC.

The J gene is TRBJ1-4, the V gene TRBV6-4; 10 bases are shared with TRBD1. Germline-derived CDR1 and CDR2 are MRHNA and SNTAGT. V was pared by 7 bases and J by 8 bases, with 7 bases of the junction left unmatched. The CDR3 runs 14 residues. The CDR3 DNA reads TGTGCCAGCAACCTTGACAGGGGGCGGGAAAAACTGTTTTTT. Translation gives CASNLDRGREKLFF.

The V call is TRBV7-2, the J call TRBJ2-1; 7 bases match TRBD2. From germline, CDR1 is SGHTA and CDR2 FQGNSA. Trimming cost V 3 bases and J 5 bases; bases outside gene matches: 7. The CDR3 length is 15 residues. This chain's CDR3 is CASSLGPAGHNEQFF. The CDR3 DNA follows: TGTGCCAGCAGCTTGGGGCCAGCGGGACACAATGAGCAGTTCTTC.

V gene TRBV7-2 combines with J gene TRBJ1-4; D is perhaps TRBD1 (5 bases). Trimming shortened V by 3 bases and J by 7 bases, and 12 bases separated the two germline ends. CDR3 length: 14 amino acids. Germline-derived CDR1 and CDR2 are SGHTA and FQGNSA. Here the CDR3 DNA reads TGTGCCAGCAGCTTGACCCGGGGGGGTGAAAAACTGTTTTTT. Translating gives CASSLTRGGEKLFF.

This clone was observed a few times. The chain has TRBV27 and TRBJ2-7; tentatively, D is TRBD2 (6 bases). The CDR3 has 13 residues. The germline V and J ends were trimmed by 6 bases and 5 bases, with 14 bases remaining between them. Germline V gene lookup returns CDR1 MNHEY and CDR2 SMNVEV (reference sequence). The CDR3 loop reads CASRETGDHEQYF. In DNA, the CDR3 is TGTGCCAGCAGGGAGACGGGGGATCACGAGCAGTACTTC.

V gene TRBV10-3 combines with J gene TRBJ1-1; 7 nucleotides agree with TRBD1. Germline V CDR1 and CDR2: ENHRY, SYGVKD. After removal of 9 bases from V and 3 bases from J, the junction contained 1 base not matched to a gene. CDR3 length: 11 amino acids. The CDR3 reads CAIGQDTEAFF. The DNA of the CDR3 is TGTGCCATTGGACAGGACACTGAAGCTTTCTTT.

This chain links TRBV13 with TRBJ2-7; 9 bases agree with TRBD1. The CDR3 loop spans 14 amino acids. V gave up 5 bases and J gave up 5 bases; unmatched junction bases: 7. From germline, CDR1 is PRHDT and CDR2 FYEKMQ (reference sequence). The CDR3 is CASSHRDRENEQYF. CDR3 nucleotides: TGTGCCAGCAGCCACAGGGACAGGGAAAACGAGCAGTACTTC. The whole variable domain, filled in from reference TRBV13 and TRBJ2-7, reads AAGVIQSPRHLIKEKRETATLKCYPIPRHDTVYWYQQGPGQDPQFLISFYEKMQSDKGSIPDRFSAQQFSDYHSELNMSSLELGDSALYFCASSHRDRENEQYFGPGTRLTVT.

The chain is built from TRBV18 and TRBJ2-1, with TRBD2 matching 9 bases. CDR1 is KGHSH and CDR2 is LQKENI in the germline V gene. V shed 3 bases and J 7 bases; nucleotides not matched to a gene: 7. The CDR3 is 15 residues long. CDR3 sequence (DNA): TGTGCCAGCTCACCCATGGGGACTAGCCAAAATGAGCAGTTCTTC. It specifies CASSPMGTSQNEQFF.

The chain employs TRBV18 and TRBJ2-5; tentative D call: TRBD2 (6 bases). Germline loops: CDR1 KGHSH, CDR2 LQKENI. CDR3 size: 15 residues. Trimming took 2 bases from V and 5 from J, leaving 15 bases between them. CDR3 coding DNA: TGTGCCAGCTCACCAAGAAGACTAGAGGGGGAGACCCAGTACTTC. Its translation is CASSPRRLEGETQYF.

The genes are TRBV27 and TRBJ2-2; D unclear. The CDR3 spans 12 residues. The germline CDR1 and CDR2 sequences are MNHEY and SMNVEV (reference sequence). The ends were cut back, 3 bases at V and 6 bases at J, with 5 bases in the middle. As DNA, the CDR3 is TGTGCCAGCAGTTTGGTAGCCGGGGAGCTGTTTTTT. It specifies CASSLVAGELFF.

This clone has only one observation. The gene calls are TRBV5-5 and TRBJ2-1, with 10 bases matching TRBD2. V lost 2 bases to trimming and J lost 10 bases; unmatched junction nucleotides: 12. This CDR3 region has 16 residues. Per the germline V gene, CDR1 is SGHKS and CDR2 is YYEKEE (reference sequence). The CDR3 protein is CASSLLAGPPYGEQFF. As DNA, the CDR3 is TGTGCCAGCAGCTTACTAGCGGGACCCCCTTACGGGGAGCAGTTCTTC.

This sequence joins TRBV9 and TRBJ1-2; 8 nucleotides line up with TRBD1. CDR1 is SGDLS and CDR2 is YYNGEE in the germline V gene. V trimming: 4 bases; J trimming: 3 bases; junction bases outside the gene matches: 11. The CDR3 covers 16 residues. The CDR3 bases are TGTGCCAGCAGCTCCGGCACAGGGGGTTTTGACTATGGCTACACCTTC. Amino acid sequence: CASSSGTGGFDYGYTF.

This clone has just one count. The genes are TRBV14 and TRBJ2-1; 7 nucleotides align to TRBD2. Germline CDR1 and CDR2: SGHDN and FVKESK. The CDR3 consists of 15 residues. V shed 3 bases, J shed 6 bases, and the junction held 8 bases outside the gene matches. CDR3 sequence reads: CASSHYGTGGNEQFF. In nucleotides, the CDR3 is TGTGCCAGCAGCCACTACGGGACGGGGGGCAATGAGCAGTTCTTC.

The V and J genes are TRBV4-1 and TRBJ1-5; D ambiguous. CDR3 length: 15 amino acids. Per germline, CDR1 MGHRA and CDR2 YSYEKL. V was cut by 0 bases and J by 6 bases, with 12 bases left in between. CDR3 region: CASSQDLPVPQPQHF. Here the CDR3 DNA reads TGCGCCAGCAGCCAAGATCTCCCAGTCCCTCAGCCCCAGCATTTT.

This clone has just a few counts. DNA of the CDR3: TGTGCCAGCAGTCCGACAGGCTATGGCTACACCTTC. This encodes CASSPTGYGYTF. The chain employs TRBV27 and TRBJ1-2; perhaps TRBD1 as D (6 bases). This CDR3 comprises 12 residues. From germline, CDR1 is MNHEY and CDR2 SMNVEV (reference sequence). Deletions cut 5 bases from V and 4 bases from J, with 8 bases between.

CDR3 DNA: TGTGCCAGCAGCTTCAATAGCGGGAACGAAGAGACCCAGTACTTC. Its translation: CASSFNSGNEETQYF. The rearrangement uses TRBV7-3 and TRBJ2-5, with 8 positions matching TRBD2. V lost 3 bases to trimming and J lost 3 bases; unmatched junction nucleotides: 6. Germline V gives CDR1 SGHTA, CDR2 FQGTGA. The CDR3 length is 15 residues.

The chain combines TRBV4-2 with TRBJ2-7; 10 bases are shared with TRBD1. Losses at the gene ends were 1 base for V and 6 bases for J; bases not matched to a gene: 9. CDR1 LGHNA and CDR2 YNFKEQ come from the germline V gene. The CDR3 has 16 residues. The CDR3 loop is CASSQVFGTGAPEQYF. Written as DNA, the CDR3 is TGTGCCAGCAGCCAAGTCTTTGGGACAGGGGCCCCCGAGCAGTACTTC.

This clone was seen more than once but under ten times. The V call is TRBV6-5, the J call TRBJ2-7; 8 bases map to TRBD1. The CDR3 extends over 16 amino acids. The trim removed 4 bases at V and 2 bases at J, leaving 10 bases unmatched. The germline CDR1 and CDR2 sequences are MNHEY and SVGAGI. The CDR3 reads CASSWTGPPTTYEQYF. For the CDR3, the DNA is TGTGCCAGCAGTTGGACAGGGCCACCTACTACCTACGAGCAGTACTTC.

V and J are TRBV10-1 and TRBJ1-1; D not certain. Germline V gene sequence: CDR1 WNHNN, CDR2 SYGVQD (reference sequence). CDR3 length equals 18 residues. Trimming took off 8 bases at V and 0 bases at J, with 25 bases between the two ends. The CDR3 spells CASRSLRLPGCMNTEAFF. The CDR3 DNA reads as TGCGCCAGCCGATCCCTGCGACTTCCTGGGTGCATGAACACTGAAGCTTTCTTT.

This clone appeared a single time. In nucleotides, the CDR3 is TGTGCCATCAGTGAGTCCGAACGGGGGGGCACAGATACGCAGTATTTT. Protein product: CAISESERGGTDTQYF. V is TRBV10-3 and J is TRBJ2-3, with TRBD2 matching over 7 bases. Germline V lookup: CDR1 ENHRY, CDR2 SYGVKD. The CDR3 is 16 residues long. V gave up 0 bases and J gave up 1 base; unmatched junction bases: 4.

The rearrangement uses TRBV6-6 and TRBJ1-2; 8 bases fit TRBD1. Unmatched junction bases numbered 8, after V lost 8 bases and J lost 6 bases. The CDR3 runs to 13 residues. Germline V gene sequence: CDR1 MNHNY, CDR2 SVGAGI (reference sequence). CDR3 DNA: TGTGCCAGCCATTTCAGACAGGGGCATGGCTACACCTTC. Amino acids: CASHFRQGHGYTF.

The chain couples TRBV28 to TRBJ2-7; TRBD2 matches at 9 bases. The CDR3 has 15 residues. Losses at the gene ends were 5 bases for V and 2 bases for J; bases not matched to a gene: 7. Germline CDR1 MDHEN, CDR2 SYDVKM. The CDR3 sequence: CASSPESGRTYEQYF. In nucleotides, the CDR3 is TGTGCCAGCAGTCCTGAAAGCGGGAGGACCTACGAGCAGTACTTC.

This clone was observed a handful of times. The CDR3 here is CASTAGEGNTEAFF. The CDR3 DNA sequence: TGTGCCAGCACGGCGGGGGAAGGGAACACTGAAGCTTTCTTT. The chain links TRBV27 to TRBJ1-1; possibly TRBD1 for D (5 bases). The CDR3 runs 14 residues. From germline, CDR1 is MNHEY and CDR2 SMNVEV (reference sequence). Between the trimmed V and J ends, which lost 7 bases and 1 base, there was a span of 13 bases.

In DNA, the CDR3 is TGTGCCAGCAGAGGACGACAGGGTGGGGACACTGAAGCTTTCTTT. Encoded protein: CASRGRQGGDTEAFF. The chain is built from TRBV7-9 and TRBJ1-1, with 7 bases identical to TRBD1. The CDR3 has 15 amino acids. Losses at the gene ends were 6 bases for V and 3 bases for J; bases not matched to a gene: 10. CDR1 is SEHNR and CDR2 is FQNEAQ in the germline V gene (reference sequence).